This TCR beta chain was recorded in a study of T-cell reconstitution after alpha-beta-depleted transplantation in children. A few counts support this clonotype. Its cognate antigen is unknown. Unique molecular identifiers were used in preparing the TCRbeta library. TCRdb re-called the PCR reads through MiXCR, storing one row per CDR3 protein. The sample contains around 240,000 distinct CDR3 sequences, roughly 8% of which appear only once. Study results and caveats: After transplant, high TCRbeta diversity at day 60 in some patients arose from surviving recipient T cells and thymic progenitors. From newly produced T cells came most of the T-cell counts and diversity one year after transplant. As was reported, about two months after transplant, alpha-beta T cells came from several hundred expanded graft clones.

V was clipped by 5 bases and J by 6 bases; unmatched bases: 5. Germline V gene data show CDR1 as DFQATT and CDR2 as SNEGSKA (reference sequence). CDR3 length equals 12 residues. The starting material was PBMCs, mostly from graft donor cells, obtained 180 days after TCRalphabeta/CD19-depleted stem cell transplant. This clonotype was obtained from a male patient aged 5 to 17 who had a stem cell transplant for acute lymphoblastic leukemia, so the T cells may come from the graft donor. J is TRBJ2-7 and V is TRBV20-1, with TRBD1 identical over 9 bases. The CDR3 nucleotides are TGCAGTGCTGCCACAGGGGGCCGCGAGCAGTACTTC. Translated: CSAATGGREQYF.